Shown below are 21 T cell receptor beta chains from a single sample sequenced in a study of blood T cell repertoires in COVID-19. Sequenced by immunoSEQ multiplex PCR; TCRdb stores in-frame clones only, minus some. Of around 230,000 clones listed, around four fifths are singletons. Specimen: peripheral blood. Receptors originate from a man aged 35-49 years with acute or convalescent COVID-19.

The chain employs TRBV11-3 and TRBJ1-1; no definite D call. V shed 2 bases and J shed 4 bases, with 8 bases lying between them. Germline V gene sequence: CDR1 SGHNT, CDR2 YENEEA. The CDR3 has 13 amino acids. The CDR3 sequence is CASSLISSTEAFF. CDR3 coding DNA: TGTGCCAGCAGCTTAATATCGTCCACTGAAGCTTTCTTT.

The DNA for the CDR3 is TGTGCCAGCAGCTCCCGACCTTCGGGGGAGCAGTTCTTC. Protein sequence: CASSSRPSGEQFF. The V call is TRBV7-2, the J call TRBJ2-1; a weak D match, TRBD2 (5 bases). V was clipped by 4 bases and J by 10 bases, with 14 bases between them. The germline V gene has CDR1 SGHTA and CDR2 FQGNSA. This CDR3 is 13 amino acids long.

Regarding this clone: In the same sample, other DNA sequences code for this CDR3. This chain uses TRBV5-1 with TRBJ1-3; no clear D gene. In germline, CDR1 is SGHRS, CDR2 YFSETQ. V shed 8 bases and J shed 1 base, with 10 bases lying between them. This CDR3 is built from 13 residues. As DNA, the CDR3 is TGCGCCAGTTCTTCAGGATCTGGAAACACCATATATTTT. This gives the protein CASSSGSGNTIYF.

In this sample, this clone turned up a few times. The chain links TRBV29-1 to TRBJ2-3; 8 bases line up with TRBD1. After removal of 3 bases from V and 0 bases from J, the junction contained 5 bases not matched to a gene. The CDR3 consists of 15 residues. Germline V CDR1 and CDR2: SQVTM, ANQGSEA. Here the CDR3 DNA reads TGCAGCGTTGAGGCAGGGGGCGCGAGCACAGATACGCAGTATTTT. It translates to CSVEAGGASTDTQYF.

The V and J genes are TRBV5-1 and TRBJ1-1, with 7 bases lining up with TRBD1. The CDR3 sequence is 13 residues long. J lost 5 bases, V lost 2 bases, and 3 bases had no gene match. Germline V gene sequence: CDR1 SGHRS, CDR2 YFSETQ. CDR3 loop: CASSFQGETEAFF. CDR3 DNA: TGCGCCAGCAGCTTCCAGGGGGAAACTGAAGCTTTCTTT.

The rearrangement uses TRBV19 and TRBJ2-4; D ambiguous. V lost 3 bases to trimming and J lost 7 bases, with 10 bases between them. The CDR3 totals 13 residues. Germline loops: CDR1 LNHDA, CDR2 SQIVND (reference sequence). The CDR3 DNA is TGTGCCAGTAGTATTCCCCCTCAGAACATTCAGTACTTC. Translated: CASSIPPQNIQYF. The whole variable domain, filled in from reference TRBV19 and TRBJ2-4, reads DGGITQSPKYLFRKEGQNVTLSCEQNLNHDAMYWYRQDPGQGLRLIYYSQIVNDFQKGDIAEGYSVSREKKESFPLTVTSAQKNPTAFYLCASSIPPQNIQYFGAGTRLSVL.

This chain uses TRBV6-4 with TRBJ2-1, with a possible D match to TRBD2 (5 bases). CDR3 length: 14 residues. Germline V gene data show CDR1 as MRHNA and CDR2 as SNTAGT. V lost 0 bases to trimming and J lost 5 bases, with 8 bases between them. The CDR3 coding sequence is TGTGCCAGCAGTGACTCGTTGCGGGACAATGAGCAGTTCTTC. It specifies CASSDSLRDNEQFF.

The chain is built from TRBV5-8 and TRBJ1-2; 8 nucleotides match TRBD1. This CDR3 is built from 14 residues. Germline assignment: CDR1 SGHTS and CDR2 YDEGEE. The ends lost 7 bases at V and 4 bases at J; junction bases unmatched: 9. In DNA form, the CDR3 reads TGTGCCAGCTCTGTCCAGGGGGCCCTCTATGGCTACACCTTC. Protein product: CASSVQGALYGYTF.

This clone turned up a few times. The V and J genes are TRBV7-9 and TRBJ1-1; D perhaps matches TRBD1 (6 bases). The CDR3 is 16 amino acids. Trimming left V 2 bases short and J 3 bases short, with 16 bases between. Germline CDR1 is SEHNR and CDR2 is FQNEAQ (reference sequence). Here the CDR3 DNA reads TGTGCCAGCAGCTTACAGGGGTCAGGTTTTGACACTGAAGCTTTCTTT. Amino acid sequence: CASSLQGSGFDTEAFF.

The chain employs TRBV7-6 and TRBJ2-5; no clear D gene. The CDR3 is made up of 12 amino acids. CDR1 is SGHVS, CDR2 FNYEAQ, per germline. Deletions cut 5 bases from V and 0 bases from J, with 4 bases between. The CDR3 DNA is TGTGCCAGCAGCCCGTACCAAGAGACCCAGTACTTC. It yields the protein CASSPYQETQYF.

The CDR3 region is CASSFDRGHEQYF. The CDR3 DNA sequence: TGTGCCAGCAGTTTTGACAGGGGGCACGAGCAGTACTTC. This sequence joins TRBV5-4 and TRBJ2-7; 10 bases agree with TRBD1. Germline V gene lookup returns CDR1 SGHNT and CDR2 YYREEE (reference sequence). J lost 5 bases, V lost 5 bases, and 4 bases had no gene match. The CDR3 loop spans 13 amino acids. Variable domain in full (rest from reference TRBV5-4 and TRBJ2-7): ETGVTQSPTHLIKTRGQQVTLRCSSQSGHNTVSWYQQALGQGPQFIFQYYREEENGRGNFPPRFSGLQFPNYSSELNVNALELDDSALYLCASSFDRGHEQYFGPGTRLTVT.

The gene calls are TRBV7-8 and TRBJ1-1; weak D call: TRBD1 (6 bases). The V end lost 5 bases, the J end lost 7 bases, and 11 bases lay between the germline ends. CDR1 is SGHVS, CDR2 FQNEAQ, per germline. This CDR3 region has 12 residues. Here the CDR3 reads CASSLGGGEAFF. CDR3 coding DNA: TGTGCCAGCAGCCTAGGGGGGGGTGAAGCTTTCTTT.

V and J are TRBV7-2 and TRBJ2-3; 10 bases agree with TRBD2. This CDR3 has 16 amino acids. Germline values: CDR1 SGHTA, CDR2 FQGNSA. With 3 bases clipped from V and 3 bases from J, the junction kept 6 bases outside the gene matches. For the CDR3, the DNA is TGTGCCAGCAGCTTTGGGACTAGCGTTGGGACAGATACGCAGTATTTT. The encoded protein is CASSFGTSVGTDTQYF.

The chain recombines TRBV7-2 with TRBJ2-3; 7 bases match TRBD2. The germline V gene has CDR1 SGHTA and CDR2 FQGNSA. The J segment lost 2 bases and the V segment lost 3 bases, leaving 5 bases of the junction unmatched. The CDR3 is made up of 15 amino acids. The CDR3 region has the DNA TGTGCCAGCAGCTTGGGCAGCGGGACCACAGATACGCAGTATTTT. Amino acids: CASSLGSGTTDTQYF.

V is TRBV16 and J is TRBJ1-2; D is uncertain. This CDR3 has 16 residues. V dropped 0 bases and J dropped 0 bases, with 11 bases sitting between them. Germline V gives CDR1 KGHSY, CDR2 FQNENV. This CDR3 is CASSQSRRAANYGYTF. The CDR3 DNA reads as TGTGCCAGCAGCCAATCGAGGAGGGCGGCTAACTATGGCTACACCTTC.

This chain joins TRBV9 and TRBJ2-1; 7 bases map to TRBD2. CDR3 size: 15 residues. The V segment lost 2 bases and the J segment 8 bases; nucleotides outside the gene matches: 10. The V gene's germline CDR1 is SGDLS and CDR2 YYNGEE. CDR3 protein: CASSVVGTNYDEQFF. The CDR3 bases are TGTGCCAGCAGCGTGGTAGGGACTAATTACGATGAGCAGTTCTTC.

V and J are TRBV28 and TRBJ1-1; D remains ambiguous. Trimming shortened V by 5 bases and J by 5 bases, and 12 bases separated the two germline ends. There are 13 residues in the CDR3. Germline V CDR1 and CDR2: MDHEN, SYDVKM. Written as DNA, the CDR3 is TGTGCCAGCAGTACCCCGCGAGGGACTGAAGCTTTCTTT. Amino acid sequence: CASSTPRGTEAFF. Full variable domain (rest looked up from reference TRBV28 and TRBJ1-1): DVKVTQSSRYLVKRTGEKVFLECVQDMDHENMFWYRQDPGLGLRLIYFSYDVKMKEKGDIPEGYSVSREKKERFSLILESASTNQTSMYLCASSTPRGTEAFFGQGTRLTVV.

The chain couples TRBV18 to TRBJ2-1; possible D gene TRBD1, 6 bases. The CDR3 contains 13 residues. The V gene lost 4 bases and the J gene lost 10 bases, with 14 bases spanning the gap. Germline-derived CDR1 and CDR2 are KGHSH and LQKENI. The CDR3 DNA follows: TGTGCCAGCTCACAATCAGGGGCGTGGGAGCAGTTCTTC. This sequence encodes CASSQSGAWEQFF.

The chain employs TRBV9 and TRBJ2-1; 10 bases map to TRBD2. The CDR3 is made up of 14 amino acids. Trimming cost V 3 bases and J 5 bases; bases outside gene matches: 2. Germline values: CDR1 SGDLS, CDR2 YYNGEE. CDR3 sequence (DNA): TGTGCCAGCAGCGAACTAGCGGGAAACAATGAGCAGTTCTTC. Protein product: CASSELAGNNEQFF.

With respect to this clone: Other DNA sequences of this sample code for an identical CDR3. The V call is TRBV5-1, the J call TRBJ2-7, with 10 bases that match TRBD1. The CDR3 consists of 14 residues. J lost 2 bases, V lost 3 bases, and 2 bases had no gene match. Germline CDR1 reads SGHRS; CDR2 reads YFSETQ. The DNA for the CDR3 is TGCGCCAGCAGCTCGGGGACAGGGGCCTACGAGCAGTACTTC. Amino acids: CASSSGTGAYEQYF.

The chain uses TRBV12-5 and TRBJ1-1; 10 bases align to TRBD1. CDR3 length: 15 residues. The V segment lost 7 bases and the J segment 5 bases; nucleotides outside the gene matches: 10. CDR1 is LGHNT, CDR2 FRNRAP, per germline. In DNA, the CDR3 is TGTGCTAGTGCCACGCTGGGACAGGGGAAGACTGAAGCTTTCTTT. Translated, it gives CASATLGQGKTEAFF. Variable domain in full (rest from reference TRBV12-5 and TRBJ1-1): DARVTQTPRHKVTEMGQEVTMRCQPILGHNTVFWYRQTMMQGLELLAYFRNRAPLDDSGMPKDRFSAEMPDATLATLKIQPSEPRDSAVYFCASATLGQGKTEAFFGQGTRLTVV.